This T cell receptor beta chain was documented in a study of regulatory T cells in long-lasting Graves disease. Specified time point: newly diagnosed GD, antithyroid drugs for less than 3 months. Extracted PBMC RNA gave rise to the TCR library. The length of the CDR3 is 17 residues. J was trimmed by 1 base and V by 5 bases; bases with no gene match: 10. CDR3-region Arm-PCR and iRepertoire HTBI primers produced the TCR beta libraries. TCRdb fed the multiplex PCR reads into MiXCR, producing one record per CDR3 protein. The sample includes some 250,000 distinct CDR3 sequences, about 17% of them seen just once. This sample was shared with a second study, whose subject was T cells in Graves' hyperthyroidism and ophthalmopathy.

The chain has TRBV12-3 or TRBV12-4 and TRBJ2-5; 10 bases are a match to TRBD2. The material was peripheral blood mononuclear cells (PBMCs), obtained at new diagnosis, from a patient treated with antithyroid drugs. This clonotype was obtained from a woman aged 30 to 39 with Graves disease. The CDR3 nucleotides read TGTGCCAGCAGTCTGTCTAGCGGGGGCGCGTTCCAAGAGACCCAGTACTTC. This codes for CASSLSSGGAFQETQYF.